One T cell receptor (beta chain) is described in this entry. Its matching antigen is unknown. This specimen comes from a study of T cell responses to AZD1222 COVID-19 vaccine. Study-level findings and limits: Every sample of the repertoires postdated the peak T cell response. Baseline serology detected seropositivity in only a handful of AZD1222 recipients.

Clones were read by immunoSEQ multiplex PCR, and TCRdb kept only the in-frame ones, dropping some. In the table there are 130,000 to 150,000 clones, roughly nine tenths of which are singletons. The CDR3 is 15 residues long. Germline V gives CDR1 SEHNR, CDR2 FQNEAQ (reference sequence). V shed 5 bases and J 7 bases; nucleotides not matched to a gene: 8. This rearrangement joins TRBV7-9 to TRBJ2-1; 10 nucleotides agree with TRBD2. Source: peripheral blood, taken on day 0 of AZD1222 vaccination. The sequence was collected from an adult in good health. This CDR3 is CASSGVLAGLNEQFF. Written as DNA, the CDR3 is TGTGCCAGCAGCGGGGTACTAGCGGGACTGAATGAGCAGTTCTTC.